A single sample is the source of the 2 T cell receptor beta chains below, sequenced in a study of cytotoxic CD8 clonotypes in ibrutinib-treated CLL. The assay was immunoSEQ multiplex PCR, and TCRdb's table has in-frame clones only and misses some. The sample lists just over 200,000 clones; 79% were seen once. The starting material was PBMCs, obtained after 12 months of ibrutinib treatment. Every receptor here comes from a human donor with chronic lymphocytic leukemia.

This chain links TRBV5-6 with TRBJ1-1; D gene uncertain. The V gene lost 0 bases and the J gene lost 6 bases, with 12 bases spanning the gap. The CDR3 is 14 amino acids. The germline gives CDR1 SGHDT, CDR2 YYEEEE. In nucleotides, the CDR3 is TGTGCCAGCAGCTTGGGACAATTTCTCGCTGAAGCTTTCTTT. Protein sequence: CASSLGQFLAEAFF.

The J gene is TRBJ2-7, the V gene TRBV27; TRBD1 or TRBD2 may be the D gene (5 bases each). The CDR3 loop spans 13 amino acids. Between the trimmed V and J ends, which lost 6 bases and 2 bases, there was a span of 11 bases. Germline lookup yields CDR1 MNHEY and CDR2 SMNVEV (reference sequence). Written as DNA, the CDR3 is TGTGCCAGCAGACGGGGCAGTCCCTACGAGCAGTACTTC. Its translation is CASRRGSPYEQYF.